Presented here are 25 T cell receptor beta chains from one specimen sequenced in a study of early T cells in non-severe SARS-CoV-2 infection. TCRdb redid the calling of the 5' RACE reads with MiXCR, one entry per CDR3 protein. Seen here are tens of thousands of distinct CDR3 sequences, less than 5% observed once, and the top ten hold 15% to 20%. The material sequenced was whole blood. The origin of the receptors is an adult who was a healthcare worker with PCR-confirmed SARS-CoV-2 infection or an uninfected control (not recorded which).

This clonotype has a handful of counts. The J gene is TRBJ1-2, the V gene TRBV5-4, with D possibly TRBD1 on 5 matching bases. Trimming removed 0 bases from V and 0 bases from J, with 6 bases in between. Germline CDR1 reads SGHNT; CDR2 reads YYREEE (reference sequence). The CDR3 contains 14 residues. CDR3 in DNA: TGTGCCAGCAGCTTGGGGGGCTCTAACTATGGCTACACCTTC. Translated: CASSLGGSNYGYTF.

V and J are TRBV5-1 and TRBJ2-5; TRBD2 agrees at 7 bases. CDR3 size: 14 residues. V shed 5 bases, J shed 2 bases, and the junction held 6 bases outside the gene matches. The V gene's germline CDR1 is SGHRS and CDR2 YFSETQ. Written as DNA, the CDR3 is TGCGCCAGCAGACGTACTAGCGTACAAGAGACCCAGTACTTC. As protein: CASRRTSVQETQYF.

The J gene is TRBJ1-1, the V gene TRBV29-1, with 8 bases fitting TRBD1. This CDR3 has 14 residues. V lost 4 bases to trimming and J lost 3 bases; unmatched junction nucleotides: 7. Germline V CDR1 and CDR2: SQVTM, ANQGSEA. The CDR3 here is CSVAPRTGHTEAFF. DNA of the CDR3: TGCAGCGTTGCCCCCCGGACAGGGCACACTGAAGCTTTCTTT.

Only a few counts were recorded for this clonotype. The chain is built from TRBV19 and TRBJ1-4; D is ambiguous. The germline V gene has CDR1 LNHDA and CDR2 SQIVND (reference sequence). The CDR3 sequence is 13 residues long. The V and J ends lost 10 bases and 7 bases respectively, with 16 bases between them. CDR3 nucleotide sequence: TGTGCCACGAGTTTACTACTCGGTGAAAAACTGTTTTTT. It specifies CATSLLLGEKLFF.

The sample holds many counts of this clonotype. The CDR3: CASSLSGITYEQYF. The CDR3 bases are TGTGCCAGCAGTTTGTCCGGGATTACCTACGAGCAGTACTTC. The chain is built from TRBV28 and TRBJ2-7, with TRBD2 as a possible D gene (5 bases). Looked up from germline, CDR1 is MDHEN and CDR2 is SYDVKM. Trimming cost V 3 bases and J 2 bases, with 11 bases left between them. This CDR3 has 14 residues.

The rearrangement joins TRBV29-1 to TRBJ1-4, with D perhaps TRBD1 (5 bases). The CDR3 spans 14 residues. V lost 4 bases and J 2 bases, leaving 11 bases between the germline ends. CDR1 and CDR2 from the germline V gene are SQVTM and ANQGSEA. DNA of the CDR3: TGCAGCGTTGTCGGGGGATCTACTAATGAAAAACTGTTTTTT. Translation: CSVVGGSTNEKLFF.

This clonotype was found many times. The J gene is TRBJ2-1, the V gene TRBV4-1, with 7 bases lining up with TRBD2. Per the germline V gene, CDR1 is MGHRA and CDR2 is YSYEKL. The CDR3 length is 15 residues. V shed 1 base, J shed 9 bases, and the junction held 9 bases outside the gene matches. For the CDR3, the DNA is TGCGCCAGCAGCCAAGTACGAGGGAGGGCCCTTGAGCAGTTCTTC. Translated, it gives CASSQVRGRALEQFF.

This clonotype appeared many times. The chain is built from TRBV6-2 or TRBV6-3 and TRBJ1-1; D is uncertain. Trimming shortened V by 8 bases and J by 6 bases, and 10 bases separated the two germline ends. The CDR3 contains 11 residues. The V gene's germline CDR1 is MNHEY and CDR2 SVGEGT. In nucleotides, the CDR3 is TGTGCCAGCGCCCGAGGCCCTGAAGCTTTCTTT. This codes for CASARGPEAFF.

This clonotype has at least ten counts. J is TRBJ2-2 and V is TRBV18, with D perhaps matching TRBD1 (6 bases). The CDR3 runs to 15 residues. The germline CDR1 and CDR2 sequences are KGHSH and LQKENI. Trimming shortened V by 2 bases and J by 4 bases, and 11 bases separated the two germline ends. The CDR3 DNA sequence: TGTGCCAGCTCACCAATACAGGGCCCCACCGGGGAGCTGTTTTTT. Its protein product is CASSPIQGPTGELFF.

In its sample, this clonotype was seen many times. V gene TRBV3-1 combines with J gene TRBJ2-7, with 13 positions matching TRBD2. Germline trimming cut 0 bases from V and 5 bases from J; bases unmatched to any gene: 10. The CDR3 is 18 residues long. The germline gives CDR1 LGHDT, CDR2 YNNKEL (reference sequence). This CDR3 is CASSQDPVTSGRTDEQYF. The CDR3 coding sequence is TGTGCCAGCAGCCAAGATCCGGTGACTAGCGGGAGGACCGACGAGCAGTACTTC.

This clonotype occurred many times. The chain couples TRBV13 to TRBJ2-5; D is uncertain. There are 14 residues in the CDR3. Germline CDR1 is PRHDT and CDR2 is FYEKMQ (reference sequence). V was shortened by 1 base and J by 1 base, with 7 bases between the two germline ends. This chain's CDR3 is CASSLVGSQETQYF. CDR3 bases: TGTGCCAGCAGCTTAGTGGGCAGCCAAGAGACCCAGTACTTC.

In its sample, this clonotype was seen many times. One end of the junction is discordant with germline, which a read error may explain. CDR3: CASTSHNEQFF. CDR3 bases: TGTGCCAGCACCTCCCACAATGAGCAGTTCTTC. This chain joins TRBV28 and TRBJ2-1; D ambiguous. This CDR3 is 11 amino acids long. CDR1 is MDHEN, CDR2 SYDVKM, per germline.

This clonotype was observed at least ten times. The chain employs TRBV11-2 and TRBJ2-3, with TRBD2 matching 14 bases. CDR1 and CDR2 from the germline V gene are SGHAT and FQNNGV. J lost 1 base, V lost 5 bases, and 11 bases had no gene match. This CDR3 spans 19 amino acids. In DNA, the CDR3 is TGTGCCAGCAGCGCCGCCGGGACTAGCGGGAGTGTTGGCACAGATACGCAGTATTTT. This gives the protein CASSAAGTSGSVGTDTQYF.

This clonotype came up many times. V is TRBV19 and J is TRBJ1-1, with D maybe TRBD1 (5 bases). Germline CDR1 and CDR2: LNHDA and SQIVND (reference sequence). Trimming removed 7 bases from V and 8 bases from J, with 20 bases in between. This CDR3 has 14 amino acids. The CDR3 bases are TGTGCCAGTATACGGGGACCACCCGGGGAAGAAGCTTTCTTT. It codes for CASIRGPPGEEAFF.

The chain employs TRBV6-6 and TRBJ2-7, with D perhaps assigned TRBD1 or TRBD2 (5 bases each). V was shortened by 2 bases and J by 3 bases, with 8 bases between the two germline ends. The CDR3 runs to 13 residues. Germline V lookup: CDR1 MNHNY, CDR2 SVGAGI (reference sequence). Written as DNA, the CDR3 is TGTGCCAGCAGTTACGGGGGTTACTACGAGCAGTACTTC. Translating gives CASSYGGYYEQYF.

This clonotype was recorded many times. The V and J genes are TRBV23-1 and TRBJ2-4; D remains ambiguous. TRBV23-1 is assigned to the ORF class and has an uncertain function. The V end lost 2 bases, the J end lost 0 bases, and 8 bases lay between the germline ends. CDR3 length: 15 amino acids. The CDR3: CASSQNGLAKNIQYF. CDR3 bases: TGCGCCAGCAGTCAAAACGGCCTAGCCAAAAACATTCAGTACTTC.

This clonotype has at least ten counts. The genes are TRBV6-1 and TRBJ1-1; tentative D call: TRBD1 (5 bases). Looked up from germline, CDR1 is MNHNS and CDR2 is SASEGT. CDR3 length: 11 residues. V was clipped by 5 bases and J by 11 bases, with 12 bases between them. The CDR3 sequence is CASSLGRVAFF. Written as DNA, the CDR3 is TGTGCCAGCAGTCTCGGCAGGGTTGCTTTCTTT.

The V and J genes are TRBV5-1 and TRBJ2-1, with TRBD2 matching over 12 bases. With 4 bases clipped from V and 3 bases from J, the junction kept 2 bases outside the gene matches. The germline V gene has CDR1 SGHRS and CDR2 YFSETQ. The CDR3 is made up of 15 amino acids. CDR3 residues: CASSRGLAGYNEQFF. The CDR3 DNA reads TGCGCCAGCAGCCGGGGACTAGCGGGCTACAATGAGCAGTTCTTC.

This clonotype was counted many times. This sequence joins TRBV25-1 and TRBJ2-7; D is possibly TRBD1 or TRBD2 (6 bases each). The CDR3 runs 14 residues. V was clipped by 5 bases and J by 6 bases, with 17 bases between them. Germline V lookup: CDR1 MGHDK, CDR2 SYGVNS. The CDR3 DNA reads TGTGCCAGCAGTCTCTTCGGGGGCGCGGGCGAGCAGTACTTC. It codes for CASSLFGGAGEQYF.

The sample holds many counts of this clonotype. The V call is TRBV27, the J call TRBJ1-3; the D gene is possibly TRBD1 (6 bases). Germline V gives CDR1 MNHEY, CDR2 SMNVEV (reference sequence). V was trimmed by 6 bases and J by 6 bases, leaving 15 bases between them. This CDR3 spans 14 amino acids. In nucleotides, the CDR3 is TGTGCCAGCAGCCAAGGACAGAGCCTAAACACCATATATTTT. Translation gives CASSQGQSLNTIYF.

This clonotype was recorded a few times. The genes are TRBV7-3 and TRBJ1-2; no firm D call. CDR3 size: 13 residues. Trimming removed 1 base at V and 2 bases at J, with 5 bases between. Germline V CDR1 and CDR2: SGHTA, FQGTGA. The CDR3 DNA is TGTGCCAGCAGCTTAAACAGCAACTATGGCTACACCTTC. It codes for CASSLNSNYGYTF. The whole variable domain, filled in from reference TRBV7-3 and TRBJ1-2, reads GAGVSQTPSNKVTEKGKYVELRCDPISGHTALYWYRQSLGQGPEFLIYFQGTGAADDSGLPNDRFFAVRPEGSVSTLKIQRTERGDSAVYLCASSLNSNYGYTFGSGTRLTVV.

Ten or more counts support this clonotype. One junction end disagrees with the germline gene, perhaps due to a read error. The DNA for the CDR3 is TGTGCCAGTAGTCTAGACAGGGTGATGGGCAATGAGCAGTTCTTC. Its protein is CASSLDRVMGNEQFF. This chain links TRBV19 with TRBJ2-1; 7 nucleotides line up with TRBD1. This CDR3 is 15 amino acids long. Germline loops: CDR1 LNHDA, CDR2 SQIVND (reference sequence).

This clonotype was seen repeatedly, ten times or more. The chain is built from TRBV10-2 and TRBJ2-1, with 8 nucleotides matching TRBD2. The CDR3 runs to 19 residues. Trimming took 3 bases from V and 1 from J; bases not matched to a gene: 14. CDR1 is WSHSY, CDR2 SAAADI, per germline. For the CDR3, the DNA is TGCGCCAGCAGTGATCTTAGCGGGGCTTTAGATATTTCCTACAATGAGCAGTTCTTC. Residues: CASSDLSGALDISYNEQFF.

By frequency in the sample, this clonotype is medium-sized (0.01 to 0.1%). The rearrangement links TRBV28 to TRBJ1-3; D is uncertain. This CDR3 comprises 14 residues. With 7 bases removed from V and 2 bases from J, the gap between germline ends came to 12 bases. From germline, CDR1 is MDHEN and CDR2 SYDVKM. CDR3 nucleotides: TGTGCCAGCAACGCGCCGGGAGCTGGAAACACCATATATTTT. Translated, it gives CASNAPGAGNTIYF. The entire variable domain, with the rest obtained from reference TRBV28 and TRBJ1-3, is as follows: DVKVTQSSRYLVKRTGEKVFLECVQDMDHENMFWYRQDPGLGLRLIYFSYDVKMKEKGDIPEGYSVSREKKERFSLILESASTNQTSMYLCASNAPGAGNTIYFGEGSWLTVV.

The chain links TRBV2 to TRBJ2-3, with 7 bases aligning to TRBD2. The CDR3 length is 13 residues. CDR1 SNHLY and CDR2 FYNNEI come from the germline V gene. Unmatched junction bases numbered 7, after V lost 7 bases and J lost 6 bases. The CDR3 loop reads CASMNAGEDTQYF. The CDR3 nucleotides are TGTGCCAGCATGAATGCGGGAGAGGATACGCAGTATTTT.